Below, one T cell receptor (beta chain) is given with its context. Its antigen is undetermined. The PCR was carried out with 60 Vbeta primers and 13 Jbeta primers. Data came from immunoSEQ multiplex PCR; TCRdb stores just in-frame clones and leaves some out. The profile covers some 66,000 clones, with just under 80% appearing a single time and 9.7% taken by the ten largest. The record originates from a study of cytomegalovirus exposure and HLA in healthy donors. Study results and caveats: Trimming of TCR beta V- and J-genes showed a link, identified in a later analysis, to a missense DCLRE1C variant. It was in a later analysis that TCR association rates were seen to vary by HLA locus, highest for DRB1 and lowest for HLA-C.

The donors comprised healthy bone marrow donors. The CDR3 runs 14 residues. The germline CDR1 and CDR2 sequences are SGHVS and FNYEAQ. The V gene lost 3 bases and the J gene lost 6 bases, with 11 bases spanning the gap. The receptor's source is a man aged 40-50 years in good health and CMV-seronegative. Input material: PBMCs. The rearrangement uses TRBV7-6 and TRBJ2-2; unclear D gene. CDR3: CASSFAQPPGELFF. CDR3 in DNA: TGTGCCAGCAGCTTTGCACAGCCCCCCGGGGAGCTGTTTTTT.